This T cell receptor beta chain was identified in a study of OX40 agonist ivuxolimab in advanced cancers. Assay: immunoSEQ multiplex PCR; the TCRdb copy retains only in-frame clones and omits some. The sample lists 90,000 to 120,000 clones; around nine tenths were seen once. This clone was counted once. The V end lost 6 bases, the J end lost 1 base, and 9 bases lay between the germline ends. The CDR3 has 13 residues. The germline V gene has CDR1 SEHNR and CDR2 FQNEAQ (reference sequence). This receptor was taken from an adult with an advanced solid tumor such as melanoma, head and neck, liver or kidney cancer. This sample comprised CD4+ or CD8+ T cells sorted from blood, obtained in a trial of the OX40 agonist ivuxolimab. J is TRBJ1-1 and V is TRBV7-9; D is uncertain. The CDR3: CASRSVGNTEAFF. CDR3 coding DNA: TGTGCCAGCAGATCGGTTGGGAACACTGAAGCTTTCTTT.